Listed below are T cell receptor beta chains from one sample, sequenced in a study of Graves' ophthalmopathy and Graves' hyperthyroidism. One entry per CDR3 protein results from TCRdb running MiXCR on the multiplex PCR reads. The sample consists of some 520,000 distinct CDR3 sequences, 13% to 15% of them appearing once. The material sequenced was blood. These receptors were taken from a woman aged 30 to 39 with Graves' ophthalmopathy. Each CDR3 is given with its conserved first and last residue. Fields, in order: clone size, V gene, CDR3 length, D gene, J gene, CDR3 protein, CDR3 DNA. A D gene is named only where the DNA matches it firmly. For some rows the clone size is stated as once, few or many, or as a class when expanded; others skip it.

clone_size: few; v_call: TRBV5-1; cdr3_length: 13; d_call: .; j_call: TRBJ2-5; cdr3_aa: CASNSGNQETQYF; cdr3_nt: TGCGCCAGCAACTCAGGGAACCAAGAGACCCAGTACTTC
clone_size: many; v_call: TRBV10-3; cdr3_length: 13; d_call: TRBD1; j_call: TRBJ2-5; cdr3_aa: CAIRTGNQETQYF; cdr3_nt: TGTGCCATCAGGACAGGGAACCAAGAGACCCAGTACTTC
clone_size: many; v_call: TRBV14; cdr3_length: 15; d_call: .; j_call: TRBJ2-5; cdr3_aa: CASSPLGQGQETQYF; cdr3_nt: TGTGCCAGCAGCCCCCTGGGGCAGGGGCAAGAGACCCAGTACTTC
clone_size: once; v_call: TRBV12-3/TRBV12-4; cdr3_length: 12; d_call: .; j_call: TRBJ1-2; cdr3_aa: CASRDGRDGYTF; cdr3_nt: TGTGCCAGCAGGGACGGGAGGGATGGCTACACCTTC
clone_size: many; v_call: TRBV6-1; cdr3_length: 14; d_call: .; j_call: TRBJ1-1; cdr3_aa: CASSEEAGNTEAFF; cdr3_nt: TGTGCCAGCAGTGAAGAAGCGGGGAACACTGAAGCTTTCTTT
clone_size: many; v_call: TRBV2; cdr3_length: 14; d_call: TRBD1; j_call: TRBJ1-6; cdr3_aa: CASLPTGNNSPLHF; cdr3_nt: TGTGCCAGCCTCCCGACAGGGAATAATTCACCCCTCCACTTT
clone_size: many; v_call: TRBV28; cdr3_length: 12; d_call: .; j_call: TRBJ2-7; cdr3_aa: CASRDFSYEQYF; cdr3_nt: TGTGCCAGTCGGGATTTCTCCTACGAGCAGTACTTC
clone_size: many; v_call: TRBV11-3; cdr3_length: 17; d_call: TRBD2; j_call: TRBJ2-7; cdr3_aa: CASSLVGTSGRIYEQYF; cdr3_nt: TGTGCCAGCAGCTTAGTAGGGACTAGCGGGAGAATCTACGAGCAGTACTTC
clone_size: many; v_call: TRBV7-8; cdr3_length: 15; d_call: .; j_call: TRBJ1-5; cdr3_aa: CASSLGTGIDQPQHF; cdr3_nt: TGTGCCAGCAGCTTAGGTACAGGGATTGATCAGCCCCAGCATTTT
clone_size: many; v_call: TRBV24-1; cdr3_length: 16; d_call: .; j_call: TRBJ2-2; cdr3_aa: CATSDSGTANTGELFF; cdr3_nt: TGTGCCACCAGTGATTCCGGGACGGCGAACACCGGGGAGCTGTTTTTT
clone_size: many; v_call: TRBV12-3/TRBV12-4; cdr3_length: 13; d_call: .; j_call: TRBJ1-1; cdr3_aa: CASSFGGGGEAFF; cdr3_nt: TGTGCCAGCAGTTTCGGCGGGGGGGGTGAAGCTTTCTTT
clone_size: few; v_call: TRBV12-3/TRBV12-4; cdr3_length: 15; d_call: TRBD1; j_call: TRBJ1-1; cdr3_aa: CASSSRTGVNTEAFF; cdr3_nt: TGTGCCAGCAGTTCACGGACAGGGGTGAACACTGAAGCTTTCTTT
clone_size: many; v_call: TRBV7-9; cdr3_length: 15; d_call: .; j_call: TRBJ1-1; cdr3_aa: CASSSLEVRRGEAFF; cdr3_nt: TGTGCCAGCAGCTCCCTCGAGGTTAGAAGAGGTGAAGCTTTCTTT
clone_size: many; v_call: TRBV11-2; cdr3_length: 11; d_call: .; j_call: TRBJ1-2; cdr3_aa: CASSTRHGYTF; cdr3_nt: TGTGCCAGCAGCACCCGTCACGGCTACACCTTC
clone_size: .; v_call: TRBV29-1; cdr3_length: 13; d_call: TRBD1; j_call: TRBJ1-2; cdr3_aa: CSVVRGLGYGYTF; cdr3_nt: TGCAGCGTTGTCAGGGGGCTTGGCTATGGCTACACCTTC
clone_size: many; v_call: TRBV9; cdr3_length: 15; d_call: TRBD1; j_call: TRBJ1-5; cdr3_aa: CASSAGTGGSQPQHF; cdr3_nt: TGTGCCAGCAGCGCCGGGACAGGGGGCAGTCAGCCCCAGCATTTT
clone_size: many; v_call: TRBV11-2; cdr3_length: 13; d_call: .; j_call: TRBJ1-1; cdr3_aa: CASSLRPFTEAFF; cdr3_nt: TGTGCCAGCAGCTTACGTCCCTTTACGGAAGCTTTCTTT
clone_size: many; v_call: TRBV6-1; cdr3_length: 14; d_call: TRBD2; j_call: TRBJ2-5; cdr3_aa: CASSKLALVETQYF; cdr3_nt: TGTGCCAGCAGTAAACTAGCGTTGGTGGAGACCCAGTACTTC
clone_size: many; v_call: TRBV28; cdr3_length: 10; d_call: .; j_call: TRBJ1-1; cdr3_aa: CASSQMEAFF; cdr3_nt: TGTGCCAGCAGTCAGATGGAAGCTTTCTTT
clone_size: .; v_call: TRBV2; cdr3_length: 10; d_call: .; j_call: TRBJ1-1; cdr3_aa: CASRHGGAFF; cdr3_nt: TGTGCCAGCAGACACGGGGGGGCTTTCTTT
clone_size: many; v_call: TRBV4-1; cdr3_length: 16; d_call: TRBD2; j_call: TRBJ2-5; cdr3_aa: CASSVRLAGGRETQYF; cdr3_nt: TGCGCCAGCAGCGTCCGACTAGCGGGGGGGCGGGAGACCCAGTACTTC
clone_size: many; v_call: TRBV9; cdr3_length: 14; d_call: TRBD1; j_call: TRBJ1-2; cdr3_aa: CASSPTGDNYGYTF; cdr3_nt: TGTGCCAGCAGCCCGACAGGGGATAACTATGGCTACACCTTC
clone_size: .; v_call: TRBV5-6; cdr3_length: 16; d_call: TRBD1; j_call: TRBJ1-1; cdr3_aa: CASSFGQGLRDTEAFF; cdr3_nt: TGTGCCAGCAGCTTTGGACAGGGGCTTAGGGACACTGAAGCTTTCTTT
clone_size: many; v_call: TRBV2; cdr3_length: 13; d_call: TRBD1; j_call: TRBJ2-5; cdr3_aa: CASNTGVQETQYF; cdr3_nt: TGTGCCAGCAATACAGGGGTACAAGAGACCCAGTACTTC
clone_size: many; v_call: TRBV6-1; cdr3_length: 15; d_call: .; j_call: TRBJ2-5; cdr3_aa: CASSDWRAYQETQYF; cdr3_nt: TGTGCCAGCAGTGATTGGAGGGCCTACCAAGAGACCCAGTACTTC
clone_size: many; v_call: TRBV29-1; cdr3_length: 12; d_call: .; j_call: TRBJ2-7; cdr3_aa: CSVEAGEQGKYF; cdr3_nt: TGCAGCGTTGAAGCGGGGGAACAGGGGAAGTACTTC
clone_size: many; v_call: TRBV4-1; cdr3_length: 14; d_call: .; j_call: TRBJ1-3; cdr3_aa: CASSNTGSGNTIYF; cdr3_nt: TGCGCCAGCAGCAACACGGGGTCCGGAAACACCATATATTTT
clone_size: many; v_call: TRBV12-3/TRBV12-4; cdr3_length: 14; d_call: .; j_call: TRBJ1-5; cdr3_aa: CASSFWGTNQPQHF; cdr3_nt: TGTGCCAGCAGTTTTTGGGGTACCAATCAGCCCCAGCATTTT
clone_size: many; v_call: TRBV4-1; cdr3_length: 16; d_call: TRBD2; j_call: TRBJ2-5; cdr3_aa: CASSQDLATSGSVQYF; cdr3_nt: TGCGCCAGCAGCCAAGACCTCGCTACTAGCGGGAGTGTCCAGTACTTC
clone_size: .; v_call: TRBV5-1; cdr3_length: 14; d_call: .; j_call: TRBJ2-7; cdr3_aa: CASSLTGMSYEQYF; cdr3_nt: TGCGCCAGCAGCTTAACAGGGATGAGCTACGAGCAGTACTTC
clone_size: .; v_call: TRBV6-5; cdr3_length: 14; d_call: .; j_call: TRBJ1-1; cdr3_aa: CASSSGLARTEAFF; cdr3_nt: TGTGCCAGCAGTTCGGGACTGGCGAGGACTGAAGCTTTCTTT
clone_size: many; v_call: TRBV28; cdr3_length: 14; d_call: .; j_call: TRBJ2-2; cdr3_aa: CASVARPQGGELFF; cdr3_nt: TGTGCCAGCGTCGCCCGGCCCCAAGGCGGGGAGCTGTTTTTT
clone_size: .; v_call: TRBV4-2; cdr3_length: 16; d_call: TRBD1; j_call: TRBJ2-2; cdr3_aa: CASSPGQGAFLGELFF; cdr3_nt: TGTGCCAGCAGCCCAGGACAGGGGGCATTTCTCGGGGAGCTGTTTTTT
clone_size: .; v_call: TRBV6-5; cdr3_length: 16; d_call: .; j_call: TRBJ2-2; cdr3_aa: CASSYSPGKGTGELFF; cdr3_nt: TGTGCCAGCAGTTACTCACCAGGGAAAGGGACCGGGGAGCTGTTTTTT
clone_size: .; v_call: TRBV30; cdr3_length: 11; d_call: .; j_call: TRBJ1-2; cdr3_aa: CAFFPGYGYTF; cdr3_nt: TGTGCCTTCTTCCCTGGCTATGGCTACACCTTC
clone_size: few; v_call: TRBV6-2/TRBV6-3; cdr3_length: 12; d_call: .; j_call: TRBJ1-5; cdr3_aa: CASSFYREPQHF; cdr3_nt: TGTGCCAGCAGTTTTTACAGGGAGCCCCAGCATTTT
clone_size: many; v_call: TRBV2; cdr3_length: 15; d_call: .; j_call: TRBJ2-7; cdr3_aa: CASSPRQGTAYEQYF; cdr3_nt: TGTGCCAGCAGCCCCAGGCAGGGAACAGCCTACGAGCAGTACTTC
clone_size: .; v_call: TRBV7-2; cdr3_length: 14; d_call: .; j_call: TRBJ1-2; cdr3_aa: CASSFSTGPYGYTF; cdr3_nt: TGTGCCAGCAGCTTTTCGACAGGTCCCTATGGCTACACCTTC
clone_size: .; v_call: TRBV3-1; cdr3_length: 15; d_call: .; j_call: TRBJ2-7; cdr3_aa: CASSQVDGGSHEQYF; cdr3_nt: TGTGCCAGCAGCCAAGTGGATGGAGGGTCCCACGAGCAGTACTTC
clone_size: many; v_call: TRBV5-6; cdr3_length: 14; d_call: .; j_call: TRBJ2-5; cdr3_aa: CASSLGRGRGTQYF; cdr3_nt: TGTGCCAGCAGCTTGGGGCGCGGCAGGGGGACCCAGTACTTC
clone_size: many; v_call: TRBV29-1; cdr3_length: 13; d_call: .; j_call: TRBJ1-1; cdr3_aa: CSVEGGLNTEAFF; cdr3_nt: TGCAGCGTTGAAGGAGGATTGAACACTGAAGCTTTCTTT
clone_size: many; v_call: TRBV27; cdr3_length: 14; d_call: TRBD1; j_call: TRBJ1-5; cdr3_aa: CASSLRGLGQPQHF; cdr3_nt: TGTGCCAGCAGTTTAAGGGGGCTGGGTCAGCCCCAGCATTTT
clone_size: many; v_call: TRBV11-2; cdr3_length: 16; d_call: TRBD1; j_call: TRBJ2-7; cdr3_aa: CASSSLPTGTSYEQYF; cdr3_nt: TGTGCCAGCAGCTCCCTCCCGACAGGGACCTCCTACGAGCAGTACTTC
clone_size: .; v_call: TRBV6-5; cdr3_length: 15; d_call: TRBD1; j_call: TRBJ2-7; cdr3_aa: CASSWGTAQSYEQYF; cdr3_nt: TGTGCCAGCAGTTGGGGGACAGCGCAATCCTACGAGCAGTACTTC
clone_size: many; v_call: TRBV10-3; cdr3_length: 15; d_call: .; j_call: TRBJ1-1; cdr3_aa: CAISEGRGTDTEAFF; cdr3_nt: TGTGCCATCAGTGAAGGGAGGGGGACGGACACTGAAGCTTTCTTT
clone_size: many; v_call: TRBV6-5; cdr3_length: 14; d_call: .; j_call: TRBJ2-7; cdr3_aa: CASSYSKGSYEQYF; cdr3_nt: TGTGCCAGCAGTTACTCGAAGGGCTCCTACGAGCAGTACTTC
clone_size: many; v_call: TRBV27; cdr3_length: 15; d_call: TRBD1; j_call: TRBJ2-5; cdr3_aa: CASSSPQQGRETQYF; cdr3_nt: TGTGCCAGCAGTTCGCCACAACAGGGGCGGGAGACCCAGTACTTC
clone_size: many; v_call: TRBV7-8; cdr3_length: 17; d_call: .; j_call: TRBJ2-2; cdr3_aa: CASRDYRPGRGTGELFF; cdr3_nt: TGTGCCAGCAGGGATTATCGACCAGGCAGAGGGACCGGGGAGCTGTTTTTT
clone_size: many; v_call: TRBV6-1; cdr3_length: 15; d_call: .; j_call: TRBJ1-2; cdr3_aa: CASSPRTTVLIGYTF; cdr3_nt: TGTGCCAGCAGCCCGAGGACAACGGTCTTAATTGGCTACACCTTC
clone_size: few; v_call: TRBV28; cdr3_length: 14; d_call: TRBD1; j_call: TRBJ2-5; cdr3_aa: CASSPSTGMGTQYF; cdr3_nt: TGTGCCAGCAGTCCTTCGACAGGGATGGGGACCCAGTACTTC
clone_size: many; v_call: TRBV28; cdr3_length: 14; d_call: TRBD2; j_call: TRBJ2-5; cdr3_aa: CASIPSGGLETQYF; cdr3_nt: TGTGCCAGCATCCCATCGGGGGGTCTAGAGACCCAGTACTTC
clone_size: many; v_call: TRBV6-1; cdr3_length: 13; d_call: .; j_call: TRBJ1-1; cdr3_aa: CASSPQARAEAFF; cdr3_nt: TGTGCCAGCAGTCCACAGGCACGGGCAGAAGCTTTCTTT
clone_size: many; v_call: TRBV19; cdr3_length: 14; d_call: .; j_call: TRBJ2-5; cdr3_aa: CASSIKPGAETQYF; cdr3_nt: TGTGCCAGTAGTATAAAGCCAGGGGCCGAGACCCAGTACTTC
clone_size: few; v_call: TRBV3-1; cdr3_length: 14; d_call: TRBD1; j_call: TRBJ1-6; cdr3_aa: CASSSGGWDSPLHF; cdr3_nt: TGTGCCAGCAGCTCAGGGGGCTGGGATTCACCCCTCCACTTT
clone_size: many; v_call: TRBV19; cdr3_length: 16; d_call: .; j_call: TRBJ1-1; cdr3_aa: CASSIVGTRKGTEAFF; cdr3_nt: TGTGCCAGTAGTATAGTTGGCACGCGGAAAGGGACTGAAGCTTTCTTT